These T cell receptor beta chains were read from a single sample in a study of CD8 T cells in Susac syndrome. Via MiXCR, TCRdb re-called the immunoSEQ multiplex PCR reads, giving one row per CDR3 protein. The table shows 150,000 to 200,000 distinct CDR3 sequences, with approximately 94% occurring only once. The source material was CD4+ T cells from PBMCs. These receptors were obtained from a human donor with multiple sclerosis. Each CDR3 is given with its conserved first and last residue. D genes are given only for firm matches. The size entry is marked missing in some rows and otherwise reads once, few, many or a size class.

13	.	once	TRBV7-9	TRBJ2-1	TGTGCCAGCAGTCCGGGGCTAAGGAGTGAGCAGTTCTTC	CASSPGLRSEQFF
16	TRBD2	.	TRBV7-9	TRBJ2-5	TGTGCCAGCAGCTTAGGGACTAGCGGGGTACAAGAGACCCAGTACTTC	CASSLGTSGVQETQYF
13	TRBD2	.	TRBV7-2	TRBJ2-5	TGTGCCAGCTCCCCGGGGGGGACGGAGACCCAGTACTTC	CASSPGGTETQYF
12	.	.	TRBV20-1	TRBJ1-1	TGCAGTGCTAGAGGACGGAACACTGAAGCTTTCTTT	CSARGRNTEAFF
12	.	.	TRBV6-2/TRBV6-3	TRBJ2-4	TGTGCCAGCACTTCAGCCAAAAACATTCAGTACTTC	CASTSAKNIQYF
16	TRBD2	.	TRBV24-1	TRBJ2-2	TGTGCCACCAGTGACCGGGGACTAGCGTACACCGGGGAGCTGTTTTTT	CATSDRGLAYTGELFF
14	.	.	TRBV7-9	TRBJ1-2	TGTGCCAGCAGCTTGATAGTGGCAGGTGGGGGCTACACCTTC	CASSLIVAGGGYTF
15	.	.	TRBV5-1	TRBJ2-1	TGCGCCAGCAATCTAGGCCAAACGGTCCCGAATGAGCAGTTCTTC	CASNLGQTVPNEQFF
15	TRBD1	.	TRBV29-1	TRBJ2-5	TGCAGCGTTGAAGGTCGGACAGGGGATGATGAGACCCAGTACTTC	CSVEGRTGDDETQYF
14	.	.	TRBV5-6	TRBJ1-3	TGTGCCAGCAGTAAGGGACCCTCTGGAAACACCATATATTTT	CASSKGPSGNTIYF
12	.	.	TRBV20-1	TRBJ1-2	TGCAGTGCTAGCAAGGAAAACTATGGCTACACCTTC	CSASKENYGYTF
11	.	.	TRBV9	TRBJ1-2	TGTGCCAGCAGCTCGAGCTTGCGCTACACCTTC	CASSSSLRYTF
15	.	.	TRBV20-1	TRBJ2-6	TGCAGTGCTAGTGGTGGACACTCTGGGGCCAACGTCCTGACTTTC	CSASGGHSGANVLTF
15	.	.	TRBV18	TRBJ2-5	TGTGCCAGCTCACCACCCGTCGGGGGGCTTGAGACCCAGTACTTC	CASSPPVGGLETQYF
13	TRBD1	.	TRBV30	TRBJ1-2	TGTGCCTGGAGTCTGGACAGGCTGTCTGGCTACACCTTC	CAWSLDRLSGYTF
15	.	.	TRBV27	TRBJ2-7	TGTGCCAGCAGTTTAGGGGGTGGGGGGTACTACGAGCAGTACTTC	CASSLGGGGYYEQYF
14	.	.	TRBV15	TRBJ2-7	TGTGCCACCAGCAGAGATACGCTAGCGCCAGAGCAGTACTTC	CATSRDTLAPEQYF
13	.	.	TRBV4-1	TRBJ2-1	TGCGCCAGCAGCCTTACTAGACTTAATGAGCAGTTCTTC	CASSLTRLNEQFF
14	.	.	TRBV7-9	TRBJ2-7	TGTGCCAGCAGCCCCTTAAGCGGCGGGTACGAGCAGTACTTC	CASSPLSGGYEQYF
15	TRBD2	.	TRBV12-3/TRBV12-4	TRBJ2-1	TGTGCCAGCAGTTTACGGCTAGCGGAATACAATGAGCAGTTCTTC	CASSLRLAEYNEQFF
15	.	.	TRBV10-3	TRBJ2-4	TGTGCCATCAGTGACCCCCTACCGGACCAAAACATTCAGTACTTC	CAISDPLPDQNIQYF
19	.	.	TRBV12-3/TRBV12-4	TRBJ2-1	TGTGCCAGCAGTTTCCGGAACAGGGTGATCCCGGAAGAGCTTGGCGGGCAGTTCTTC	CASSFRNRVIPEELGGQFF
14	TRBD1	.	TRBV20-1	TRBJ1-1	TGCAGTGCTAGAGGACAGGGGATGGGCACTGAAGCTTTCTTT	CSARGQGMGTEAFF
14	TRBD2	.	TRBV6-6	TRBJ2-7	TGTGCCAGCCACTGGACTAGCGGTATCTACGAGCAGTACTTC	CASHWTSGIYEQYF
13	TRBD1	.	TRBV7-2	TRBJ1-2	TGTGCCAGCAGCGCGGGGACAGGCTATGGCTACACCTTC	CASSAGTGYGYTF
17	.	.	TRBV5-1	TRBJ2-1	TGCGCCAGCAGCTACGAGCCGATCAGAAGCTCCTACAATGAGCAGTTCTTC	CASSYEPIRSSYNEQFF
14	.	once	TRBV3-1	TRBJ1-3	TGTGCCAGCAGTTACAGGGATGAAGGAAACACCATATATTTT	CASSYRDEGNTIYF
14	TRBD2	.	TRBV19	TRBJ2-7	TGTGCCAGTAGTAGTAGCGGGGGGTCCTACGAGCAGTACTTC	CASSSSGGSYEQYF
14	.	.	TRBV30	TRBJ1-6	TGTGCCTGGAGTGTACGCCAGGGGAATTCACCCCTCCACTTT	CAWSVRQGNSPLHF
14	.	.	TRBV6-5	TRBJ2-1	TGTGCCAGCAGTTACTTGACTCCCCGTGTTGAGCAGTTCTTC	CASSYLTPRVEQFF
13	TRBD1	.	TRBV7-9	TRBJ1-2	TGTGCCAGCAGCCGACAGGGGGCTGGTGGCTACACCTTC	CASSRQGAGGYTF
10	.	.	TRBV29-1	TRBJ2-3	TGCAGCGTTGGGATAGATACGCAGTATTTT	CSVGIDTQYF
14	.	.	TRBV29-1	TRBJ2-3	TGCAGCGTTGATCATATTCGGGTATTAGATACGCAGTATTTT	CSVDHIRVLDTQYF
17	.	.	TRBV12-3/TRBV12-4	TRBJ2-7	TGTGCCAGCAGTGACGCCGCCGCAGGTCTGAGCTCCTACGAGCAGTACTTC	CASSDAAAGLSSYEQYF
15	TRBD2	.	TRBV29-1	TRBJ2-3	TGCAGCGCCCCGGGGAGTAGCGGGATCTCAGATACGCAGTATTTT	CSAPGSSGISDTQYF
17	TRBD2	.	TRBV12-3/TRBV12-4	TRBJ2-1	TGTGCCAGCAGTCCATACAGACTAGCGGGAGTGATCGATGAGCAGTTCTTC	CASSPYRLAGVIDEQFF
15	TRBD2	.	TRBV28	TRBJ2-7	TGTGCCAGCGGACTAGCGGGAGGGCCACTCTACGAGCAGTACTTC	CASGLAGGPLYEQYF
13	.	.	TRBV29-1	TRBJ1-5	TGCAGCGTGAAGGGGGACCTTGATCAGCCCCAGCATTTT	CSVKGDLDQPQHF
15	TRBD1	.	TRBV4-3	TRBJ1-3	TGCGCCAGCAGCCCGCAGGGGGCCGATGGAAACACCATATATTTT	CASSPQGADGNTIYF
12	.	.	TRBV24-1	TRBJ1-2	TGTGCCACCAGCGGGGATGGGTATGGCTACACCTTC	CATSGDGYGYTF
14	.	once	TRBV3-1	TRBJ2-3	TGTGCCAGCAGCCGGGAATCGCTGGGTAATACGCAGTATTTT	CASSRESLGNTQYF
14	.	.	TRBV14	TRBJ2-7	TGTGCCAGCAGCCAAGGAACTTTTACCTACGAGCAGTACTTC	CASSQGTFTYEQYF
16	.	.	TRBV29-1	TRBJ2-2	TGCAGCGTTCTCTCCCCCACAGTCGGGAACACCGGGGAGCTGTTTTTT	CSVLSPTVGNTGELFF
14	.	.	TRBV6-4	TRBJ1-2	TGTGCCAGCAGTCTCGTCGGCGGCTCCTATGGCTACACCTTC	CASSLVGGSYGYTF
11	.	.	TRBV28	TRBJ1-1	TGTGCCAGCAGTTTGAAGCCTGAAGCTTTCTTT	CASSLKPEAFF
15	TRBD1	.	TRBV4-1	TRBJ2-3	TGCGCCAGCAGCCAAGATGACAGGGGCACAGATACGCAGTATTTT	CASSQDDRGTDTQYF
15	TRBD2	.	TRBV7-9	TRBJ2-3	TGTGCCAGCAGCTTAGATGGACTAGCGGCCGATACGCAGTATTTT	CASSLDGLAADTQYF
12	.	few	TRBV11-3	TRBJ2-3	TGTGCCAGCAGCTACCTCCGAGATACGCAGTATTTT	CASSYLRDTQYF
13	.	.	TRBV6-6	TRBJ2-7	TGTGCCAGCAGTTACGAGGGGAAGTACGAGCAGTACTTC	CASSYEGKYEQYF
13	.	.	TRBV20-1	TRBJ2-5	TGCAGTGCTCCTTGGGGGAGGGGGGAGACCCAGTACTTC	CSAPWGRGETQYF
14	TRBD2	.	TRBV6-5	TRBJ2-7	TGTGCCAGCATTTCCGCGGGGGACCCTTACGAGCAGTACTTC	CASISAGDPYEQYF
16	.	.	TRBV29-1	TRBJ2-6	TGCAGCGTTGAAGGGGCTAGGGAGAGCGGGGCCAACGTCCTGACTTTC	CSVEGARESGANVLTF